Sequencing of this T cell receptor beta chain was carried out in a study of T cell repertoires in cytomegalovirus infection (dated by TCRdb to about 2019). A note on the overall study: Donor HLA type was relevant to the analysis, because carriage of CMV infection together with the matching HLA type was indicated by public TCR beta signatures. The investigation overall reported the following: The ex vivo response was dominated by HLA-C-restricted CMV-specific TCR beta clonotypes, and the single most frequent clonotype in two of eight donors was supplied by these HLA-C-restricted clonotypes. Carriers of CMV infection plus the relevant HLA type were discriminated by the cumulative frequency of public TCR beta family members in the study cohort and in an independent roughly 370-donor cohort.

Instrument on record: Illumina HiSeq 1500. The public reads were reanalyzed by TCRdb: fastp trimming at Q25, MiXCR alignment, in-frame beta chains only. Records with the same CDR3 protein are collapsed into one entry carrying the most frequent genes and DNA. The sample data list some 300,000 distinct CDR3 sequences, and about 8.8% of these were observed just once. Around 2.5% of the sample belongs to the ten largest clones. Unmatched junction bases come to 10, with V trimmed by 5 bases and J by 0 bases. Counted from cysteine to phenylalanine, this CDR3 has 18 amino acids. Only the CDR3 DNA stays, 54 bases, in frame from base 1. CDR1 and CDR2 are read off the germline V gene as SGHVS and FQNEAQ. This clonotype was observed many times. Its antigen specificity is not known. No base quality information exists; no much larger clone differs at one position.

This receptor was obtained from a human donor in good health (CMV status not recorded). Some clones in this sample may be carry-over from other donors' samples. This chain joins TRBV7-8 to TRBJ2-6, with 7 bases matching TRBD1. The sequenced material came from PBMCs. At the DNA level, the sequence is TGTGCCAGCAGCCTAGAGACCAGGGGGAGCTCTGGGGCCAACGTCCTGACTTTC. The encoded protein is CASSLETRGSSGANVLTF.